What follows are 32 T cell receptor beta chains derived from one specimen sequenced in a study of blood T cell repertoires in COVID-19. Measured with immunoSEQ multiplex PCR; TCRdb has only the in-frame clones, and not every one. The top ten hold 3.5% to 4.5% of the sample, which has 250,000 to 350,000 clones, around 90% seen once. The sequenced material came from PBMCs or T cells enriched from blood (not recorded which). The receptors were gathered from a woman aged 18-29 years with acute COVID-19.

Of note for this clone: Different DNA sequences within this sample yield the same CDR3. The chain recombines TRBV7-9 with TRBJ1-2, with 7 positions matching TRBD1. Germline assignment: CDR1 SEHNR and CDR2 FQNEAQ (reference sequence). This CDR3 comprises 13 residues. V shed 5 bases, J shed 2 bases, and the junction held 2 bases outside the gene matches. The chain's CDR3 is CASSPTGNYGYTF. The DNA for the CDR3 is TGTGCCAGCAGCCCGACAGGGAACTATGGCTACACCTTC.

The chain joins TRBV10-2 to TRBJ1-1; the D gene is possibly TRBD1 (5 bases). The CDR3 loop spans 14 amino acids. The germline V gene encodes CDR1 WSHSY and CDR2 SAAADI. V lost 6 bases and J 7 bases, leaving 18 bases between the germline ends. CDR3 sequence (DNA): TGCGCCAGCAGCCCTAACCAGGGATGGAGTGAAGCTTTCTTT. As protein: CASSPNQGWSEAFF.

This sequence joins TRBV18 and TRBJ2-5; 9 nucleotides align to TRBD2. The ends lost 3 bases at V and 3 bases at J; junction bases unmatched: 2. Germline lookup yields CDR1 KGHSH and CDR2 LQKENI. The CDR3 covers 14 residues. The CDR3 DNA reads TGTGCCAGCTCACCCTCTAGCGGGAAAGAGACCCAGTACTTC. The encoded protein is CASSPSSGKETQYF. Based on the CDR3 plus reference TRBV18 and TRBJ2-5, the full variable domain is NAGVMQNPRHLVRRRGQEARLRCSPMKGHSHVYWYRQLPEEGLKFMVYLQKENIIDESGMPKERFSAEFPKEGPSILRIQQVVRGDSAAYFCASSPSSGKETQYFGPGTRLLVL.

The V call is TRBV12-5, the J call TRBJ1-1, with D perhaps TRBD1 (5 bases). Germline V gene sequence: CDR1 LGHNT, CDR2 FRNRAP. The ends were cut back, 2 bases at V and 3 bases at J, with 19 bases in the middle. This CDR3 contains 17 residues. This CDR3 is CASGLYGGISSDTEAFF. CDR3 nucleotides: TGTGCTAGTGGTTTGTATGGGGGGATATCCTCGGACACTGAAGCTTTCTTT.

This chain connects TRBV27 to TRBJ1-1; maybe TRBD1 (5 bases). This CDR3 spans 15 amino acids. V was clipped by 6 bases and J by 1 base, with 15 bases between them. The V gene's germline CDR1 is MNHEY and CDR2 SMNVEV (reference sequence). The CDR3 region has the DNA TGTGCCAGCAGCGCCGATGGGGGGGAGAACACTGAAGCTTTCTTT. Translating it yields CASSADGGENTEAFF.

The chain couples TRBV5-1 to TRBJ2-2; possible D gene TRBD1, 5 bases. CDR1 is SGHRS, CDR2 YFSETQ, per germline. Trimming cost V 4 bases and J 1 base, with 11 bases left between them. The CDR3 consists of 15 residues. The CDR3 sequence is CASSPHGQNTGELFF. The CDR3 coding sequence is TGCGCCAGCAGCCCTCACGGACAGAACACCGGGGAGCTGTTTTTT. Supplemented by reference TRBV5-1 and TRBJ2-2, the full variable domain reads KAGVTQTPRYLIKTRGQQVTLSCSPISGHRSVSWYQQTPGQGLQFLFEYFSETQRNKGNFPGRFSGRQFSNSRSEMNVSTLELGDSALYLCASSPHGQNTGELFFGEGSRLTVL.

The chain has TRBV9 and TRBJ2-1, with unresolved D. This CDR3 spans 18 amino acids. Trimming took 3 bases from V and 6 from J, leaving 25 bases between them. Germline V CDR1 and CDR2: SGDLS, YYNGEE. In nucleotides, the CDR3 is TGTGCCAGCAGCGCCCCCTATTCAGCGAGTAACCCGACCAATGAGCAGTTCTTC. This encodes CASSAPYSASNPTNEQFF.

The chain links TRBV6-9 to TRBJ2-7, with a possible D match to TRBD2 (6 bases). Trimming removed 5 bases from V and 6 bases from J, with 23 bases in between. CDR1 MNHGY and CDR2 SVAAGI come from the germline V gene. This CDR3 comprises 16 residues. The CDR3 loop is CASSPSGERRYREQYF. The CDR3 bases are TGTGCCAGCAGTCCCTCGGGGGAGAGACGATACCGCGAGCAGTACTTC.

The genes are TRBV5-1 and TRBJ1-1; D is undetermined. The germline gives CDR1 SGHRS, CDR2 YFSETQ. CDR3 size: 15 residues. The germline V and J ends were trimmed by 0 bases and 7 bases, with 16 bases remaining between them. CDR3 amino acids: CASSLEKAGRDEAFF. The CDR3 DNA follows: TGCGCCAGCAGCTTGGAAAAAGCTGGGAGAGATGAAGCTTTCTTT.

The rearrangement uses TRBV5-4 and TRBJ1-4, with a possible D match to TRBD1 (6 bases). Germline V gene data show CDR1 as SGHNT and CDR2 as YYREEE (reference sequence). The CDR3 contains 16 residues. The ends were cut back, 2 bases at V and 5 bases at J, with 16 bases in the middle. The CDR3 coding sequence is TGTGCCAGCAGCTTCATATCGGGGCAGGGGAATGAAAAACTGTTTTTT. Its translation: CASSFISGQGNEKLFF.

The V call is TRBV19, the J call TRBJ1-2, with 12 bases fitting TRBD1. This CDR3 comprises 14 residues. CDR1 and CDR2 from the germline V gene are LNHDA and SQIVND (reference sequence). V dropped 5 bases and J dropped 4; count of bases not matched to a gene: 2. The CDR3 coding sequence is TGTGCCAGTAGTGGGACAGGGGGCGGCTATGGCTACACCTTC. Translated: CASSGTGGGYGYTF.

This sequence joins TRBV11-3 and TRBJ1-6; maybe TRBD1 (6 bases). The ends were cut back, 5 bases at V and 8 bases at J, with 13 bases in the middle. This CDR3 is 14 amino acids long. Germline CDR1 and CDR2: SGHNT and YENEEA. CDR3 DNA sequence: TGTGCCAGCAGCCTACAGGGAGACGATTCACCCCTCCACTTT. As protein: CASSLQGDDSPLHF.

The V gene is TRBV25-1, the J gene TRBJ2-1; unclear D gene. Germline V gene sequence: CDR1 MGHDK, CDR2 SYGVNS. The CDR3 is 15 residues long. V dropped 2 bases and J dropped 6 bases, with 14 bases sitting between them. The chain's CDR3 is CASSEGFRVGNEQFF. CDR3 DNA: TGTGCCAGCAGTGAAGGGTTCCGGGTGGGCAATGAGCAGTTCTTC.

The rearrangement links TRBV3-1 (or the pseudogene TRBV3-2) to TRBJ2-7; 9 bases match TRBD1. This CDR3 region has 14 residues. Germline V gene data show CDR1 as LGHDT and CDR2 as YNNKEL (reference sequence). V lost 4 bases to trimming and J lost 2 bases; unmatched junction nucleotides: 3. The CDR3 DNA reads as TGTGCCAGCAGCCTCCGACAGGGGGCCTACGAGCAGTACTTC. This gives the protein CASSLRQGAYEQYF.

This clone was observed once. The chain couples TRBV9 to TRBJ2-1; TRBD2 matches at 8 bases. V shed 3 bases, J shed 5 bases, and the junction held 4 bases outside the gene matches. Germline loops: CDR1 SGDLS, CDR2 YYNGEE. This CDR3 comprises 14 residues. The CDR3 here is CASSGSGSDNEQFF. The DNA of the CDR3 is TGTGCCAGCAGCGGAAGCGGGAGTGACAATGAGCAGTTCTTC.

This rearrangement joins TRBV9 to TRBJ2-1, with 16 positions matching TRBD2. The V and J ends lost 2 bases and 8 bases, in that order; junction bases with no gene match: 4. CDR1 is SGDLS, CDR2 YYNGEE, per germline. This CDR3 spans 16 amino acids. CDR3 loop: CASSVTGLAGGDEQFF. The CDR3 region has the DNA TGTGCCAGCAGCGTGACGGGACTAGCGGGAGGGGATGAGCAGTTCTTC.

V usage is TRBV9 and J usage is TRBJ1-1; 7 nucleotides agree with TRBD1. CDR1 is SGDLS and CDR2 is YYNGEE in the germline V gene. CDR3 length equals 18 residues. Trimming took 5 bases from V and 0 from J; bases not matched to a gene: 16. This CDR3 reads CASSAAPGQTTVNTEAFF. DNA of the CDR3: TGTGCCAGCAGTGCTGCCCCGGGACAGACCACTGTGAACACTGAAGCTTTCTTT.

The chain uses TRBV6-5 and TRBJ2-7; 7 bases map to TRBD2. The CDR3 sequence is 14 residues long. V trimming: 8 bases; J trimming: 3 bases; junction bases outside the gene matches: 10. Germline V gene data show CDR1 as MNHEY and CDR2 as SVGAGI. The CDR3 DNA follows: TGTGCCAGCCGTACGGCGGGAGAACTCTACGAGCAGTACTTC. It specifies CASRTAGELYEQYF.

The gene calls are TRBV18 and TRBJ2-7, with TRBD2 matching 14 bases. Germline CDR1 reads KGHSH; CDR2 reads LQKENI. The CDR3 is 14 residues long. J was trimmed by 9 bases and V by 2 bases; bases with no gene match: 3. The CDR3 DNA sequence: TGTGCCAGCTCACCAGGCGGACTAGCGGGAGGGCAGTACTTC. Encoded protein: CASSPGGLAGGQYF.

The rearrangement joins TRBV9 to TRBJ2-5, with D tentatively TRBD2 (5 bases). Germline CDR1 is SGDLS and CDR2 is YYNGEE. There are 14 residues in the CDR3. V was trimmed by 0 bases and J by 3 bases, leaving 9 bases between them. Written as DNA, the CDR3 is TGTGCCAGCAGCGTAGGATCCGGGAAAGAGACCCAGTACTTC. Its translation: CASSVGSGKETQYF.

The V gene is TRBV28, the J gene TRBJ1-1; TRBD1 matches 12 bases. The CDR3 runs to 20 residues. Germline V lookup: CDR1 MDHEN, CDR2 SYDVKM. The J segment lost 5 bases and the V segment lost 3 bases, leaving 19 bases of the junction unmatched. The CDR3: CASSFLQEGDRGLGRTEAFF. The DNA for the CDR3 is TGTGCCAGCAGTTTCTTGCAAGAAGGGGACAGGGGGCTCGGGAGGACTGAAGCTTTCTTT.

The chain links TRBV24-1 to TRBJ1-2; D uncertain. V was shortened by 5 bases and J by 7 bases, with 13 bases between the two germline ends. The CDR3 is 13 amino acids. Per the germline V gene, CDR1 is KGHDR and CDR2 is SFDVKD. The CDR3 bases are TGTGCCACCAGTGTCGCAGGACGGGGTGGCTACACCTTC. It encodes CATSVAGRGGYTF.

The rearrangement links TRBV11-2 to TRBJ2-1, with 8 bases matching TRBD1. The CDR3 has 16 amino acids. V lost 5 bases and J lost 0; bases outside the gene matches: 6. The germline V gene encodes CDR1 SGHAT and CDR2 FQNNGV. Written as DNA, the CDR3 is TGTGCCAGCAGCCGACGGACAGGGACCTCCTACAATGAGCAGTTCTTC. Amino acids: CASSRRTGTSYNEQFF.

The chain has TRBV27 and TRBJ1-3; unclear D gene. Trimming shortened V by 6 bases and J by 2 bases, and 11 bases separated the two germline ends. The CDR3 spans 14 residues. Germline loops: CDR1 MNHEY, CDR2 SMNVEV (reference sequence). CDR3 residues: CASRPIAAGNTIYF. In nucleotides, the CDR3 is TGTGCCAGCAGGCCCATTGCGGCTGGAAACACCATATATTTT.

The chain recombines TRBV9 with TRBJ2-2; D might be TRBD2 (6 bases). V lost 2 bases to trimming and J lost 7 bases, with 15 bases between them. CDR1 and CDR2 (germline): SGDLS, YYNGEE. The CDR3 is made up of 15 amino acids. CDR3 nucleotides: TGTGCCAGCAGCGTGGCCGGGAGAGAAGGCGGGGAGCTGTTTTTT. Translation: CASSVAGREGGELFF.

The V and J genes are TRBV25-1 and TRBJ2-1, with 10 bases aligning to TRBD2. The CDR3 is 16 amino acids. The germline V gene encodes CDR1 MGHDK and CDR2 SYGVNS. V was clipped by 2 bases and J by 8 bases; unmatched bases: 9. The CDR3 here is CASSEPLAGAGDEQFF. The CDR3 DNA sequence: TGTGCCAGCAGTGAACCCCTAGCGGGAGCGGGTGATGAGCAGTTCTTC.

This clone was found a few times. The chain is built from TRBV27 and TRBJ1-2; the D gene is possibly TRBD1 (5 bases). This CDR3 is built from 15 residues. V was cut by 8 bases and J by 4 bases, with 20 bases left in between. Germline V gene data show CDR1 as MNHEY and CDR2 as SMNVEV (reference sequence). This CDR3 is CASLGERGRGYGYTF. For the CDR3, the DNA is TGTGCCAGCCTAGGAGAAAGGGGTAGGGGCTATGGCTACACCTTC.

This sequence joins TRBV5-1 and TRBJ2-5; 11 bases map to TRBD2. Germline V lookup: CDR1 SGHRS, CDR2 YFSETQ. The CDR3 runs 15 residues. With V trimmed by 6 bases and J by 4 bases, 8 bases remained unmatched. The CDR3 nucleotides are TGCGCCAGCACTACTAGCGGGAGTGGTGTAGAGACCCAGTACTTC. This codes for CASTTSGSGVETQYF.

The chain is built from TRBV6-5 and TRBJ1-5, with D possibly matching TRBD1 (5 bases). Germline-derived CDR1 and CDR2 are MNHEY and SVGAGI. CDR3 size: 14 residues. V was trimmed by 5 bases and J by 1 base, leaving 9 bases between them. CDR3 region: CASSPAGSNQPQHF. CDR3 DNA: TGTGCCAGCAGTCCCGCAGGGAGCAATCAGCCCCAGCATTTT.

This clone was found many times. The identical CDR3 is also encoded by other nucleotide sequences in the sample. The rearrangement joins TRBV5-6 to TRBJ1-5; 7 bases are shared with TRBD1. Losses at the gene ends were 0 bases for V and 0 bases for J; bases not matched to a gene: 3. Germline lookup yields CDR1 SGHDT and CDR2 YYEEEE. CDR3 length equals 16 residues. The chain's CDR3 is CASSLAGGYSNQPQHF. Written as DNA, the CDR3 is TGTGCCAGCAGCTTGGCAGGGGGTTATAGCAATCAGCCCCAGCATTTT. The full variable domain, with the rest looked up from reference TRBV5-6 and TRBJ1-5, is DAGVTQSPTHLIKTRGQQVTLRCSPKSGHDTVSWYQQALGQGPQFIFQYYEEEERQRGNFPDRFSGHQFPNYSSELNVNALLLGDSALYLCASSLAGGYSNQPQHFGDGTRLSIL.

This rearrangement joins TRBV11-2 to TRBJ1-4, with 7 bases identical to TRBD1. This CDR3 region has 13 residues. The ends lost 9 bases at V and 10 bases at J; junction bases unmatched: 11. CDR1 and CDR2 (germline): SGHAT, FQNNGV. CDR3 amino acids: CASGGGGGGKLFF. The CDR3 DNA is TGTGCCAGTGGAGGAGGGGGCGGCGGAAAACTGTTTTTT.

CDR3 nucleotides: TGTGCCAGCAGTGAAGGGACAGTCCTTTATGGCTACACCTTC. Amino acid sequence: CASSEGTVLYGYTF. The chain recombines TRBV6-1 with TRBJ1-2; D possibly corresponds to TRBD1 (6 bases). From germline, CDR1 is MNHNS and CDR2 SASEGT. The CDR3 loop spans 14 amino acids. Trimming cost V 1 base and J 5 bases, with 11 bases left between them.